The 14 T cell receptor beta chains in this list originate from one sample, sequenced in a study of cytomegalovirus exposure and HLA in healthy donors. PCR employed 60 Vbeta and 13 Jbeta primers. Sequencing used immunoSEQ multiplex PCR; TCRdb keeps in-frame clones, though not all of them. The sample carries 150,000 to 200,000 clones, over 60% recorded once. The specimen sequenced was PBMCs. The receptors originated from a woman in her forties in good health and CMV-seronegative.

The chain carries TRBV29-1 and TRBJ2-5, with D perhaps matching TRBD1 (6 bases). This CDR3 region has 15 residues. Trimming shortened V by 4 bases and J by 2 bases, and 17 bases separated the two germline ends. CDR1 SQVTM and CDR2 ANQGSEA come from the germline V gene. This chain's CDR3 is CSVGNSQGLQETQYF. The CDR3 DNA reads TGCAGCGTTGGAAACTCACAGGGATTACAAGAGACCCAGTACTTC. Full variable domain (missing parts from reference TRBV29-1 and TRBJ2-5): SAVISQKPSRDICQRGTSLTIQCQVDSQVTMMFWYRQQPGQSLTLIATANQGSEATYESGFVIDKFPISRPNLTFSTLTVSNMSPEDSSIYLCSVGNSQGLQETQYFGPGTRLLVL.

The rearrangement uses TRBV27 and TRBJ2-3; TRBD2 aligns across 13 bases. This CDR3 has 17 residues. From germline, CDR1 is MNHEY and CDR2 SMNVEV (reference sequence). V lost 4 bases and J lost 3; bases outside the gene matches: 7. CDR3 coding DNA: TGTGCCAGCAGTTCACTGACTAGCGGGAGGTTTACAGATACGCAGTATTTT. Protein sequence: CASSSLTSGRFTDTQYF.

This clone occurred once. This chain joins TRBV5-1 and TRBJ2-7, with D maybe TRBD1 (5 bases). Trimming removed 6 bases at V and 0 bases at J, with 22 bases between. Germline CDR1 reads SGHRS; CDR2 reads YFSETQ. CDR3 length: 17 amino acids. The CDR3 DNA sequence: TGCGCCAGCATCCGCACCTGGACACGCCACGACTCCTACGAGCAGTACGTC. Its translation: CASIRTWTRHDSYEQYV.

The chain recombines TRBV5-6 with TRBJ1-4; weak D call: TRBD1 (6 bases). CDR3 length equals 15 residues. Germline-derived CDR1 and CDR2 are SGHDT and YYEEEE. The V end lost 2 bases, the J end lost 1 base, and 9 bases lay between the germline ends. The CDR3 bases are TGTGCCAGCAGCTTTTCAGGGGAAACTAATGAAAAACTGTTTTTT. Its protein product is CASSFSGETNEKLFF.

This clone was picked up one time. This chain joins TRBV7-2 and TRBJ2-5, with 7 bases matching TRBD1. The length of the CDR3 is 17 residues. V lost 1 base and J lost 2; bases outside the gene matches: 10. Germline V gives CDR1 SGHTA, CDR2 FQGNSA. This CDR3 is CASSLGRGAGGQETQYF. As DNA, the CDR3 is TGTGCCAGCAGCTTAGGAAGAGGGGCAGGGGGACAAGAGACCCAGTACTTC.

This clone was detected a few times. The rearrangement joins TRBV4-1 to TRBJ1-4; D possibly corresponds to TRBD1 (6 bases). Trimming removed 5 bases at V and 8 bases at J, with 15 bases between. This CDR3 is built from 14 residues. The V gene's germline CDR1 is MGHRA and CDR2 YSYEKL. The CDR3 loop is CASSSRTAQEKLFF. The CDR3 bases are TGCGCCAGCAGCTCGCGGACAGCCCAGGAAAAACTGTTTTTT.

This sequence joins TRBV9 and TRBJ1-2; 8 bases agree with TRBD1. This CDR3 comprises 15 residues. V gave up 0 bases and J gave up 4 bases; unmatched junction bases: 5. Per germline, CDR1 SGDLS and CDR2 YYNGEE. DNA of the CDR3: TGTGCCAGCAGCGTAGCAGGGGGCATAGGCTATGGCTACACCTTC. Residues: CASSVAGGIGYGYTF.

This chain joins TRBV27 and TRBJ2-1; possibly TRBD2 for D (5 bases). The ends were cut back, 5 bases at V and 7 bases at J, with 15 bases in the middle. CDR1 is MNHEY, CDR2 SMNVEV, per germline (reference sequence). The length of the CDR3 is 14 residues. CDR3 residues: CASSGYGEGNEQFF. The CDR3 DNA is TGTGCCAGCAGTGGATACGGGGAAGGTAATGAGCAGTTCTTC.

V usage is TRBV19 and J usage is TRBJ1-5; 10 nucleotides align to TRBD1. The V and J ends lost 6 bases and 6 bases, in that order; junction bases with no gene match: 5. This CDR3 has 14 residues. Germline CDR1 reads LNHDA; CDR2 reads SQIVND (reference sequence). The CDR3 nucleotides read TGTGCCAGTAGACGACAGGGGGCAAGTCAGCCCCAGCATTTT. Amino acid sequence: CASRRQGASQPQHF.

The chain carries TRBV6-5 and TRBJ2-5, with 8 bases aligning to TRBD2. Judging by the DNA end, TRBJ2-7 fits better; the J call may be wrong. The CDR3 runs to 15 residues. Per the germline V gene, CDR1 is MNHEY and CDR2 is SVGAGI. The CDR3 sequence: CASSYGTRVSYEQYF. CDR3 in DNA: TGTGCCAGCAGTTACGGGACTAGGGTCTCCTACGAGCAGTACTTC.

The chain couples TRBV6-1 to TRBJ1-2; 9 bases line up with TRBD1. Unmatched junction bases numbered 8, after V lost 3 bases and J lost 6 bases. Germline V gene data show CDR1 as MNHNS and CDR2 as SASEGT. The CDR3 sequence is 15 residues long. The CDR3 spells CASSDLGQGSNGYTF. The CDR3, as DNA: TGTGCCAGCAGTGACCTGGGACAGGGTAGTAATGGCTACACCTTC.

The CDR3, as DNA: TGTGCCAGCAGCTCAGGGACAGCTTACAATACTGAAGCTTTCTTT. This translates into CASSSGTAYNTEAFF. The V call is TRBV5-5, the J call TRBJ1-1; 7 nucleotides line up with TRBD1. V trimming: 3 bases; J trimming: 5 bases; junction bases outside the gene matches: 10. The CDR3 extends over 15 amino acids. Germline V gene sequence: CDR1 SGHKS, CDR2 YYEKEE (reference sequence).

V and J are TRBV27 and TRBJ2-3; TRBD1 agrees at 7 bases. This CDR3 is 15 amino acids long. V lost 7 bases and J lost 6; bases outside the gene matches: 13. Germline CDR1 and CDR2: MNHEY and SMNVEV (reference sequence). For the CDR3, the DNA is TGTGCCAGCAAAGCCCCGACAGGGTGGACGGATACGCAGTATTTT. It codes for CASKAPTGWTDTQYF.

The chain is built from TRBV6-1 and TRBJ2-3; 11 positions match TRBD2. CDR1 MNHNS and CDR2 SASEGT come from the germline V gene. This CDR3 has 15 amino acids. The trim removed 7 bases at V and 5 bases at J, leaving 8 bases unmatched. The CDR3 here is CASTLIAGGRDTQYF. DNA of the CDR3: TGTGCCAGCACCCTAATAGCGGGAGGGAGAGATACGCAGTATTTT.